A selection of T cell receptor beta chains follows, all from one sample in a study of molecular identifiers for immune sequencing clone quantification. TCRdb re-analysed the PCR reads in MiXCR, keeping a single row per CDR3 protein. Of over 55,000 distinct CDR3 sequences detected, 15% to 20% appear once; the ten largest clones hold 1.4% to 1.5%. The sequenced sample consisted of naive CD8+ T cells from blood, with Jurkat cell RNA spiked in. The receptor set was obtained from a human donor in good health. Some libraries in this study had Jurkat cell RNA spiked in. Both conserved end residues are part of each CDR3. Fields, in order: V gene, clone size, CDR3 protein. The listing skips clone size in some rows; elsewhere it reads once, few, many or a size class.

>TRBV29-1|-
CSVEGLSGTLSDTRYF
>TRBV6-1|-
CASTGLDTFQETQYF
>TRBV27|many
CASRPAVLRQETQYF
>TRBV13|many
CASSSLLVIEAFF
>TRBV6-1|many
CASSEASQGSFKTEAFF
>TRBV27|many
CASRILSLAGTRGTGELFF
>TRBV6-1|-
CASSGKDRPWFADTQYF
>TRBV4-1|many
CASSQASPTGVREQYF
>TRBV25-1|many
CASSERIYQTQYF
>TRBV11-2|-
CASSLTGTSLTGELFF
>TRBV13|-
CASSLGAGGGNIQYF
>TRBV5-1|-
CASIAGVRAGTGELFF
>TRBV20-1|medium-sized
CSAPFGSTDTQYF
>TRBV19|-
CASSNLENSVMGDTQYF
>TRBV12-3/TRBV12-4|many
CASSPTGANVLTF
>TRBV7-9|many
CASSSLFPGANVLTF
>TRBV12-3/TRBV12-4|many
CASRDRTHSNQPQHF
>TRBV5-1|few
CASSFIATSYEQYF
>TRBV4-1|once
CASSRGTEGVSTALAAFF
>TRBV28|many
CASSPWIGNQPQHF
>TRBV29-1|many
CSVELSAINEKLFF
>TRBV20-1|-
CGAREEASYEQYF